Sequencing of this T cell receptor (beta chain) was carried out in a study of OX40 agonist ivuxolimab in advanced cancers. Study-wide context: The costimulatory receptor OX40 (CD134) was targeted by ivuxolimab, a fully human IgG2 agonistic monoclonal antibody. Intravenous ivuxolimab was administered to patients every 2 weeks at six dose levels: 0.01, 0.1, 0.3, 1.5, 3 and 10 mg/kg. Of the roughly 53 patients in dose escalation, some 19 had hepatocellular carcinoma, some 15 had melanoma, 9 had renal cell carcinoma and 9 had head and neck cancer. In the dose-escalation cohort, approximately 80% of patients were male, and the mean age was 60 years with a range of 23 to 79. Patients were allowed to have had prior anti-PD-1, anti-PD-L1 or anti-CTLA-4 therapy, and 40% of the dose-escalation patients had previously received checkpoint inhibitors. Partial responses occurred in three dose-escalation patients, of whom one had hepatocellular carcinoma and two had cutaneous melanoma. Peripheral TCRbeta sequencing aimed to test whether ivuxolimab altered TCR sequence diversity and caused clonal T-cell expansion. The paper covers the monotherapy dose-escalation part of the phase I ivuxolimab trial, which included N ≈ 57 patients.

Turning to this clone: The specificity of this receptor is unknown. No much larger clone is present one base from it, and per-base qualities are unavailable.

Genomic DNA was isolated from the sorted cells so that the TCRbeta CDR3 region could be sequenced. TCRbeta CDR3 regions were sequenced using the immunoSEQ Assay. TCRdb took over this immuneACCESS table, retaining in-frame rearrangements with V and J assigned. Such tables are incomplete; in checked studies, under half of the missing clones stem from an unresolved V gene, and the remainder is unexplained. The sample records 79,000 or so clones, about 89% of which are singletons. Of the sample, roughly 1.6% is held by the ten largest clones. The trial excluded patients who had a history of autoimmune disease or were on systemic immunosuppression. Peripheral blood for TCR sequencing was collected from all dose cohorts at baseline, on cycle 4 day 1, and on cycle 7 day 1. Samples came from an open-label, multicenter, first-in-human phase I dose-escalation trial of ivuxolimab. The trial enrolled adults with locally advanced or metastatic head and neck squamous cell, hepatocellular, melanoma or renal cell carcinoma. Before TCR sequencing, CD4+ T cells and CD8+ T cells from peripheral blood were sorted into separate populations.

Including cysteine and phenylalanine, the CDR3 has 15 amino acids. The kept DNA is CDR3 alone, 45 bases in frame from the first base. CDR1 and CDR2 (SGHTA, FQGNSA) derive from the germline V gene. V and J are truncated by 1 base and 4 bases respectively, leaving an intervening sequence of 12 bases. Broad study findings and their caveats: In the 0.1-3.0 mg/kg groups, partial responders were among the patients with the lowest normalized peripheral clonal expansion, particularly in CD8+ T cells. Low levels of normalized T-cell clonal expansion were also shown by some nonresponding patients. At doses of 0.1 to 3.0 mg/kg, clonal expansion of both CD4+ and CD8+ blood T cells was observed from baseline to week 6. After ivuxolimab, expanded clones were on average more numerous among CD8+ T cells than among CD4+ T cells. Antigen specificity was not determined for the clonally expanded peripheral T cells.

This receptor was identified in an adult with an advanced solid tumor such as melanoma, head and neck, liver or kidney cancer. The material was CD4+ or CD8+ T cells sorted from blood, obtained in a trial of the OX40 agonist ivuxolimab. The V and J segments used are TRBV7-2 and TRBJ2-3; TRBD2 is a weak D gene call, 6 bases matching. CDR3 protein: CASSLVGGNSDTQYF. Read as DNA, the sequence is TGTGCCAGCAGCTTAGTGGGGGGAAATTCAGATACGCAGTATTTT.